The 29 T cell receptor beta chains below come from one sample, sequenced in a study of blood T cells in healthy people across ages. Next came a second PCR, run for about 7 to 11 cycles, which used a sample-barcoded 5' primer along with a J-beta primer mix. TCRdb re-derived calls from the 5' RACE reads in MiXCR, one entry per CDR3 protein. The data show 1,500,000 or so distinct CDR3 sequences, approximately 59% seen once. The specimen was blood. These receptors came from a man aged 18 to 30 in good health.

CDR3 sequence (DNA): TGCAGTGCTAGTAAACCCCCGACAGGCGGGTACGAGCAGTACTTC. As protein: CSASKPPTGGYEQYF. The chain recombines TRBV20-1 with TRBJ2-7; tentative D call: TRBD1 (6 bases). Germline assignment: CDR1 DFQATT and CDR2 SNEGSKA (reference sequence). The CDR3 extends over 15 amino acids. The V end was cut by 3 bases, the J end by 4 bases, with 19 bases between.

In its sample, this clonotype was seen once. The chain is built from TRBV7-2 and TRBJ1-4; D is uncertain. The CDR3 totals 15 residues. The germline gives CDR1 SGHTA, CDR2 FQGNSA. Trimming removed 4 bases from V and 0 bases from J, with 9 bases in between. CDR3 sequence (DNA): TGTGCCAGCAGCTCCTGGCCTGCAACTAATGAAAAACTGTTTTTT. This encodes CASSSWPATNEKLFF.

The chain combines TRBV29-1 with TRBJ1-2; D might be TRBD1 (5 bases). V lost 6 bases, J lost 0 bases, and 11 bases lay in between. Germline CDR1 reads SQVTM; CDR2 reads ANQGSEA. CDR3 length equals 13 residues. The CDR3 protein is CSVVAGPNYGYTF. CDR3 nucleotides: TGCAGCGTGGTTGCGGGGCCTAACTATGGCTACACCTTC.

A single count supports this clonotype. V and J are TRBV18 and TRBJ2-3, with 8 bases that match TRBD2. The CDR3 has 17 residues. Germline V gene lookup returns CDR1 KGHSH and CDR2 LQKENI. The CDR3 sequence is CDSSPPFGGVGTDTQYF. Here the CDR3 DNA reads TGTGACAGTTCACCACCGTTCGGGGGGGTTGGAACAGATACGCAGTATTTT.

This clonotype was detected only a few times. V is TRBV29-1 and J is TRBJ2-1, with D perhaps matching TRBD1 (5 bases). Germline V gene sequence: CDR1 SQVTM, CDR2 ANQGSEA. V was pared by 1 base and J by 9 bases, with 16 bases between. The CDR3 contains 14 residues. CDR3 in amino acids: CSVEGPGMEGEQFF. CDR3 sequence (DNA): TGCAGCGTTGAAGGTCCAGGGATGGAAGGTGAGCAGTTCTTC.

The rearrangement uses TRBV2 and TRBJ2-7; unclear D gene. Between the trimmed V and J ends, which lost 8 bases and 7 bases, there was a span of 9 bases. Germline V gene data show CDR1 as SNHLY and CDR2 as FYNNEI. The CDR3 is 10 residues long. The CDR3 here is CASAANEQYF. Written as DNA, the CDR3 is TGTGCCAGCGCAGCCAATGAGCAGTACTTC.

This chain joins TRBV2 and TRBJ2-3; TRBD1 is a possible D gene (7 bases). Germline V gene data show CDR1 as SNHLY and CDR2 as FYNNEI. The CDR3 totals 15 residues. Trimming shortened V by 5 bases and J by 3 bases, and 15 bases separated the two germline ends. The CDR3, as DNA: TGTGCCAGCAGTCGGGAGTCCAGGGGGACAGATACGCAGTATTTT. Residues: CASSRESRGTDTQYF.

V gene TRBV5-1 combines with J gene TRBJ2-3; 12 bases match TRBD1. Looked up from germline, CDR1 is SGHRS and CDR2 is YFSETQ. Losses at the gene ends were 0 bases for V and 4 bases for J; bases not matched to a gene: 6. The CDR3 loop spans 17 amino acids. The DNA of the CDR3 is TGCGCCAGCAGCTTGGAATCCGGGACAGGGGGCGCAGATACGCAGTATTTT. It encodes CASSLESGTGGADTQYF. The whole variable domain, filled in from reference TRBV5-1 and TRBJ2-3, reads KAGVTQTPRYLIKTRGQQVTLSCSPISGHRSVSWYQQTPGQGLQFLFEYFSETQRNKGNFPGRFSGRQFSNSRSEMNVSTLELGDSALYLCASSLESGTGGADTQYFGPGTRLTVL.

The chain combines TRBV18 with TRBJ2-4; D is ambiguous. With the DNA end fitting TRBJ2-7 better, the J assignment may be wrong. Looked up from germline, CDR1 is KGHSH and CDR2 is LQKENI. This CDR3 comprises 14 residues. The CDR3 loop reads CASSPANSLYEQYF. DNA for the CDR3: TGTGCCAGCTCACCTGCGAACAGCCTCTACGAGCAGTACTTC.

This sequence joins TRBV2 and TRBJ1-4; D not certain. Germline CDR1 SNHLY, CDR2 FYNNEI. Trimming took off 8 bases at V and 7 bases at J, with 17 bases between the two ends. The length of the CDR3 is 14 residues. CDR3: CASLKGGGGEKLFF. CDR3 nucleotides: TGTGCCAGCCTCAAAGGAGGCGGCGGTGAAAAACTGTTTTTT.

This clonotype was seen just once. The gene calls are TRBV29-1 and TRBJ2-7; D is tentatively TRBD1 or TRBD2 (5 bases each). CDR3 length: 11 amino acids. V was pared by 7 bases and J by 7 bases, with 14 bases between. Germline V gene lookup returns CDR1 SQVTM and CDR2 ANQGSEA. The CDR3 bases are TGCAGCGCCACCCGAGGGGAGGAGCAGTACTTC. Encoded protein: CSATRGEEQYF.

The chain is built from TRBV20-1 and TRBJ1-2, with D hard to call. With 5 bases removed from V and 4 bases from J, the gap between germline ends came to 14 bases. This CDR3 has 13 residues. Germline V lookup: CDR1 DFQATT, CDR2 SNEGSKA (reference sequence). CDR3 residues: CSAVHGESYGYTF. CDR3 sequence (DNA): TGCAGTGCTGTCCATGGGGAATCCTATGGCTACACCTTC.

This clonotype was counted only a few times. The chain couples TRBV29-1 to TRBJ2-5; TRBD2 is a possible D gene (6 bases). Trimming cost V 2 bases and J 5 bases, with 15 bases left between them. This CDR3 comprises 14 residues. Looked up from germline, CDR1 is SQVTM and CDR2 is ANQGSEA. In DNA, the CDR3 is TGCAGCGTTGAACCCCGCGGGGCCGGGGAGACCCAGTACTTC. This gives the protein CSVEPRGAGETQYF.

Only a few counts were recorded for this clonotype. V usage is TRBV27 and J usage is TRBJ2-3, with D tentatively TRBD2 (6 bases). The CDR3 sequence is 14 residues long. Trimming took 7 bases from V and 1 from J, leaving 12 bases between them. Germline CDR1 and CDR2: MNHEY and SMNVEV (reference sequence). CDR3 loop: CASTTGTGTDTQYF. The CDR3 DNA reads TGTGCCAGCACCACCGGGACTGGCACAGATACGCAGTATTTT.

The J gene is TRBJ2-1, the V gene TRBV5-1; 12 bases align to TRBD2. Germline V gene data show CDR1 as SGHRS and CDR2 as YFSETQ. The CDR3 runs 15 residues. After removal of 4 bases from V and 9 bases from J, the junction contained 8 bases not matched to a gene. The CDR3: CASSGSSGREGEQFF. CDR3 bases: TGCGCCAGCAGCGGATCTAGCGGGAGGGAAGGTGAGCAGTTCTTC.

V usage is TRBV10-3 and J usage is TRBJ2-1; possible D gene TRBD1, 5 bases. The germline V gene encodes CDR1 ENHRY and CDR2 SYGVKD. CDR3 length equals 16 residues. Trimming stripped 8 bases from V and 0 bases from J, with 17 bases between. Here the CDR3 reads CAIGAGRQSSYNEQFF. CDR3 sequence (DNA): TGTGCCATCGGGGCTGGGCGGCAAAGCTCCTACAATGAGCAGTTCTTC.

Worth noting for this clonotype: Compared with germline, one end of the junction differs, possibly owing to a read error. The chain recombines TRBV6-6 with TRBJ2-5, with 10 positions matching TRBD2. The CDR3 spans 17 residues. Germline loops: CDR1 MNHNY, CDR2 SVGAGI (reference sequence). CDR3 protein: CAGSYGPSGRAQETQYF. The CDR3 DNA follows: TGTGCCGGCAGTTACGGGCCCAGCGGGAGGGCCCAAGAGACCCAGTACTTC.

The J gene is TRBJ2-4, the V gene TRBV7-6, with D uncertain. The length of the CDR3 is 15 residues. The germline V and J ends were trimmed by 6 bases and 13 bases, with 25 bases remaining between them. The germline gives CDR1 SGHVS, CDR2 FNYEAQ. The CDR3 sequence: CASSLAPASTREQYF. Here the CDR3 DNA reads TGTGCCAGCAGTTTGGCCCCAGCGTCGACCCGAGAGCAGTACTTC.

The table lists this clonotype with a few counts. V is TRBV2 and J is TRBJ2-3; D perhaps matches TRBD1 (6 bases). The germline V and J ends were trimmed by 6 bases and 5 bases, with 12 bases remaining between them. Germline CDR1 and CDR2: SNHLY and FYNNEI. The CDR3 totals 13 residues. The CDR3 loop is CASSNNRVDTQYF. The CDR3 nucleotides are TGTGCCAGCAGCAACAACAGGGTAGATACGCAGTATTTT.

This clonotype was seen a handful of times. The V call is TRBV7-9, the J call TRBJ1-6; the match to TRBD1 covers 9 bases. Germline lookup yields CDR1 SEHNR and CDR2 FQNEAQ (reference sequence). V was clipped by 3 bases and J by 9 bases; unmatched bases: 9. This CDR3 has 16 residues. The CDR3 protein is CASSFVGDRATSPLHF. CDR3 nucleotides: TGTGCCAGCAGCTTCGTAGGGGACAGGGCTACTTCACCCCTCCACTTT.

The chain is built from TRBV10-3 and TRBJ2-3; the D is unclear. The germline V gene encodes CDR1 ENHRY and CDR2 SYGVKD. Deletions cut 4 bases from V and 2 bases from J, with 13 bases between. This CDR3 region has 15 residues. The chain's CDR3 is CAISGGTAATDTQYF. CDR3 sequence (DNA): TGTGCCATCAGTGGGGGAACGGCGGCCACAGATACGCAGTATTTT.

The chain couples TRBV3-1 to TRBJ2-1; a weak D match, TRBD2 (6 bases). The J call is in doubt because the DNA end fits TRBJ2-7 better. CDR1 and CDR2 from the germline V gene are LGHDT and YNNKEL (reference sequence). CDR3 length equals 15 residues. This CDR3 reads CASSIDGSSYNEQYF. The CDR3 region has the DNA TGTGCCAGCAGCATTGACGGGAGCTCCTACAATGAGCAGTACTTC.

The chain has TRBV29-1 and TRBJ1-1, with D unclear. Germline loops: CDR1 SQVTM, CDR2 ANQGSEA. V lost 6 bases to trimming and J lost 8 bases, with 16 bases between them. The CDR3 has 12 residues. This CDR3 is CSVQREVGEAFF. The CDR3 region has the DNA TGCAGCGTCCAGCGAGAGGTCGGAGAAGCTTTCTTT.

The sample holds one count of this clonotype. V gene TRBV5-6 combines with J gene TRBJ1-2; TRBD1 might be the D (5 bases). The CDR3 is 13 residues long. The germline gives CDR1 SGHDT, CDR2 YYEEEE. V was pared by 6 bases and J by 8 bases, with 17 bases between. This CDR3 is CASTPMGREGYTF. For the CDR3, the DNA is TGTGCCAGCACCCCTATGGGGCGGGAAGGCTACACCTTC.

The CDR3 bases are TGTGCCAGCAGTTTTAGCCCCGAGAGGGTAGAAGCTTTCTTT. Its protein product is CASSFSPERVEAFF. V usage is TRBV12-3 or TRBV12-4 and J usage is TRBJ1-1; no reliable D call. The CDR3 length is 14 residues. V was clipped by 3 bases and J by 8 bases, with 16 bases between them.

The chain employs TRBV20-1 and TRBJ2-1; no clear D. The CDR3 sequence is 14 residues long. Germline CDR1 DFQATT, CDR2 SNEGSKA (reference sequence). V was clipped by 6 bases and J by 3 bases, with 15 bases between them. CDR3 protein: CSAPLPGYYNEQFF. The CDR3 coding sequence is TGCAGTGCCCCATTGCCCGGCTACTACAATGAGCAGTTCTTC.

This clonotype showed up just a few times. V usage is TRBV4-3 and J usage is TRBJ2-3, with D maybe TRBD1 (5 bases). This CDR3 contains 15 residues. V was cut by 1 base and J by 6 bases, with 14 bases left in between. Germline values: CDR1 LGHNA, CDR2 YSLEER. The CDR3 reads CASSQGGWGVDTQYF. CDR3 coding DNA: TGCGCCAGCAGCCAAGGCGGATGGGGCGTCGATACGCAGTATTTT.

The rearrangement uses TRBV7-2 and TRBJ2-3; D possibly corresponds to TRBD1 (6 bases). Trimming took off 5 bases at V and 6 bases at J, with 12 bases between the two ends. Germline loops: CDR1 SGHTA, CDR2 FQGNSA. The CDR3 runs to 13 residues. CDR3 sequence reads: CASSTTQGDTQYF. CDR3 nucleotides: TGTGCCAGCAGCACAACCCAGGGGGATACGCAGTATTTT.

The chain couples TRBV7-9 to TRBJ1-1; D gene uncertain. The germline V and J ends were trimmed by 1 base and 7 bases, with 7 bases remaining between them. The CDR3 runs 12 residues. CDR1 and CDR2 (germline): SEHNR, FQNEAQ (reference sequence). Written as DNA, the CDR3 is TGTGCCAGCAGCTTAGGCCGCCGTGAAGCTTTCTTT. Its translation is CASSLGRREAFF.